This T cell receptor (beta chain) was identified in a study of cytomegalovirus exposure and HLA in healthy donors (dated by TCRdb to 2015 to 2018). Some background on the complete study: An earlier analysis of roughly 630 of the donors reported more than 250 Gb of sequence data and some 120 million unique TCR beta sequences from some 180 million T cells. Using immunosequencing, the study profiled T cell repertoires from fewer than 700 subjects and related those repertoires to cytomegalovirus serostatus. Typing coverage differed by locus: A, B, C, DRB1 and DQB1 were typed in roughly 629-630 donors, DQA1 in approximately 520, DPA1 in approximately 600, and DPB1 in 450 to 490. Every discovery cohort repertoire had been produced on one sequencing platform. A later analysis re-examined previously published TCR beta repertoires from just over 650 donors and added high-resolution HLA genotyping to investigate patterns of TCR occurrence. Among almost 400 genotyped donors of the cohort, an average of 235,054 unique TCR beta nucleotide sequences were sequenced per donor, 15% to 20% of them non-productive. In the later analysis, no new phenotypic data were used to find candidate immune exposures; instead, reliance was placed on TCR beta sequences and their occurrence across donors. A handful of DR-DQ haplotypes were treated as single units for association and clustering because of strong linkage in the cohort. Genome-wide SNP genotypes for about 60% of the roughly 700 donors were used in a later genetic analysis, which treated that subset as a discovery cohort. Roughly 300 gigabases of sequencing data and approximately 85 million unique TCR sequences were included in an early release covering 550 to 650 HLA-typed donors. High-throughput TCR immunosequencing, statistical association of individual TCRs with disease status, and machine learning were combined to predict cytomegalovirus infection status. The study aimed to test whether cataloging public T cell receptors could reveal signatures of past pathogen exposure. The genetic ancestry cluster associated with self-reported Caucasian donors included 81% of the approximately 430 genotyped donors. Alongside the repertoire data, information on donor age, sex, ethnicity and CMV serostatus was compiled. HLA typing covered class I and class II loci at four-digit resolution. To decide whether each TCR beta V gene segment behaved as functional or pseudogenic, an earlier analysis of some 570 of the donors relied on high-throughput TCR beta sequencing. In addition to the first cohort of approximately 670 subjects, a separate validation cohort of 130 or so different subjects was used. What the research found in general, with its limitations: The 87-base-pair reads could not distinguish some IMGT-functional V segments, including TRBV6-2 and TRBV6-3, so those segments were excluded. It was suggested by the authors that the approach could potentially be generalized to other disease states and immunological phenotypes. A group of highly shared sequence variants was considered likely to be a technical artifact of the sequencing pipeline. A later analysis reported that several top co-occurrence clusters appeared linked to parvovirus B19, influenza, CMV and Epstein-Barr virus. Sequencing depth was assumed to be roughly uniform across donors in the presence/absence analyses, though that assumption may not hold. Most TCR sequences were seen in very few donors, while some public TCRs were found in many individuals. An association between a missense DCLRE1C variant and V-gene and J-gene trimming of TCR beta chains was found in a later genetic analysis and replicated in an independent cohort. Because HLA typing was unavailable for some donors at each locus, only the typed subset was used in association tests. Cytomegalovirus status was reported to be diagnosed by the classifier with high specificity and sensitivity in both the original and validation cohorts. A later genetic analysis reported fewer N-insertions in productive TCRs among donors in an Asian-associated ancestry cluster than the roughly 700-donor mean. An earlier analysis of approximately 530 of the donors showed that most TCR beta V segments appeared in productive rearrangements either about 90% or about 30% of the time, which broadly matched IMGT annotations. For the cohort, immune exposure information was limited to CMV serostatus. Specific HLA alleles were associated with more than 15,000 TCR beta sequences at a false discovery rate of 0.05 in a later analysis. In vitro tests confirmed that three of the cytomegalovirus-associated TCR beta chains recognize cytomegalovirus antigens. A further reported finding was that TCR beta sequences accurately predicted the HLA-A and HLA-B alleles for most subjects in the first cohort. In a later analysis, the rate of TCR association differed among HLA loci, with DRB1 alleles having the most associated TCRs and HLA-C alleles having the fewest. Compared with equally common non-associated chains, HLA-associated TCR beta chains in a later analysis were more clonally expanded and had lower generation probabilities. A later analysis found that most CMV-associated TCR beta chains appeared HLA-restricted, with HLA associations seemingly driven largely by CMV exposure. The study gave a list of 150 to 200 TCR beta chains associated with cytomegalovirus. Strong co-occurrence of HLA alleles, especially DR and DQ, made assigning TCR associations to individual alleles difficult. Correlated functional status among segregating V segments might reflect linkage disequilibrium, but an unknown experimental factor could not be ruled out. The earlier analysis of around 600 of the donors excluded around 17 rarely observed V segments, including chromosome 9 orphons, because counts were too low. This cohort had only TCR beta chains sequenced, and the lack of alpha or paired-chain data limited which features could be detected.

Trimming removed 5 bases from V and 6 bases from J, leaving 14 bases between the germline ends. Sequences SGHDT (CDR1) and YYEEEE (CDR2) are obtained from the germline V gene. The CDR3 runs 13 residues from the cysteine to the phenylalanine. Kept here is only the CDR3 DNA, which spans 39 bases and is read in frame from base 1. The cohort consisted of more than 650 healthy bone marrow donors. At the time of sampling, all cohort members were nominally healthy, though unrecorded immune exposures were likely present. The donor tested CMV seropositive, placing the donor among the 310 or so seropositive members of the cohort. Every donor gave a peripheral blood sample, and the peripheral blood mononuclear cells from that sample were used for TCR beta sequencing. The Qiagen DNeasy Blood Extraction Kit was used to extract genomic DNA from the blood cell samples. A note on this clone: Its antigen is not yet known. No base qualities exist here, and no much larger clone lies one base off it.

The library was made by the immunoSEQ multiplex PCR assay. For the multiplex PCR, a mixture combining 60 forward primers for TCR Vbeta segments and 13 reverse primers for TCR Jbeta segments was used. A multiplex PCR assay on genomic DNA amplified the CDR3 region of rearranged TCR beta genes. On the Illumina HiSeq System, the amplified TCR beta libraries were sequenced as 87-base-pair reads. The authors' pipeline ran thus. A later analysis counted approximately 76 million unique TCR beta chains across the 650 to 700 repertoires, and around 9.9 million of these chains were shared by at least two donors. Raw reads were error-corrected and collapsed into unique sequences by a nearest-neighbor algorithm in which closely related sequences were merged to remove PCR and sequencing errors. V, D and J gene segments were assigned by aligning CDR3 sequences to IMGT reference sequences. Each retained sequence needed at least a six-nucleotide match to both a V gene segment and a J gene segment. A rearrangement counted as productive if the CDR3 had no stop codons and remained in frame with V and J, and every other rearrangement counted as non-productive. Following IMGT convention, CDR3 was defined as the stretch from the second conserved V-encoded cysteine to the conserved J-encoded phenylalanine. In an earlier analysis of around 570 of the donors, sequences lacking an unambiguous match to a single V gene segment were excluded. An earlier analysis of some 500 of the donors classified V segments as functional when productive rearrangements were above 56.7% and as segregating when the standard deviation between donors was above 5%. A statistical classification framework was built for diagnosing cytomegalovirus status from the catalog of TCR beta chain sequences. In a later analysis, V and J genes were assigned by comparing TCR nucleotide sequences against IMGT/GENE-DB human TR gene sequences. The TCRdist pipeline was used in a later analysis to assign CDR3 sequences and most-parsimonious VDJ recombination scenarios. In a later analysis, each TCR beta chain was defined by its CDR3 amino acid sequence together with its V-gene family, and reads lacking a unique V-gene family were excluded. In a later analysis, a few hundred highly shared, low-generation-probability nucleotide sequences were removed to address suspected cross-contamination and a sequencing artifact. A later analysis calculated a clonal expansion index for each public chain from normalized within-repertoire ranks of inferred template counts. A later analysis computed generation probabilities with a VDJ recombination model fitted to out-of-frame rearrangements, and checked the results against IGoR. Hypergeometric tests were used in a later analysis to score TCR-TCR, TCR-HLA and TCR-CMV co-occurrence, with a repertoire-size bias correction applied to the TCR pairs. In a later analysis, false discovery rates were estimated by permuting HLA or CMV assignments 20 times. In a later analysis, co-occurring TCRs were grouped using DBSCAN, and TCRdist sequence similarity was added for clustering within HLA-allele-positive subsets. For co-occurrence clustering, repertoires with fewer than 30,000 or more than 120,000 public chains were excluded, along with roughly 5 repertoires with anomalous nucleotide sharing. TCRdb provides this immuneACCESS table in a form limited to in-frame rearrangements. Some clones are lacking; in checked studies, under half of them reflect an unresolved V gene, and why the rest are absent is not known. V and J calls and clone size come straight from that table; D and trimming were deduced from the DNA. The sample table lists 70,000 to 90,000 clones, around 80% of them with a count of one. The ten largest make up over 15% of the sample.

The sample consisted of PBMCs. This chain is built from TRBV5-6 and TRBJ1-2; TRBD1 might be the D gene, on 5 matching bases. The sequence came from a man in his 70s in good health and CMV-seropositive. This receptor has the CDR3 CASRAGRDHGYTF. DNA sequence: TGTGCCAGCAGGGCAGGGAGGGATCATGGCTACACCTTC.